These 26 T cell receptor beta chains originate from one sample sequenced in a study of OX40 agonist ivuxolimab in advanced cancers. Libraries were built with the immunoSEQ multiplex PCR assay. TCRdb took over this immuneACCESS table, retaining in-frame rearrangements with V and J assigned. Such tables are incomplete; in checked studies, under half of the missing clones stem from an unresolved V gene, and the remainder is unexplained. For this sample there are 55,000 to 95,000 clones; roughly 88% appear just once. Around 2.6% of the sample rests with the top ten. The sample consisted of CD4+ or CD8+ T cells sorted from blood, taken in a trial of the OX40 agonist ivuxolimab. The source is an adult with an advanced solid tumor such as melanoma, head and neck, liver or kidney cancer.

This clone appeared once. CDR3: CASGVSNGYEQYF. The CDR3 DNA is TGTGCCAGCGGGGTGTCAAACGGGTACGAGCAGTACTTC. The rearrangement links TRBV7-3 to TRBJ2-7; no reliable D call. The germline gives CDR1 SGHTA, CDR2 FQGTGA. This CDR3 comprises 13 residues. The V end lost 8 bases, the J end lost 4 bases, and 15 bases lay between the germline ends.

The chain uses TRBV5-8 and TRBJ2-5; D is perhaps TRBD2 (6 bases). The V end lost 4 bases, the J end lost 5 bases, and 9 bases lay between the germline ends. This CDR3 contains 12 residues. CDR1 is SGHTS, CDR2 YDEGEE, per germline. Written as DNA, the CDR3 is TGTGCCAGCAGCGTCGGAGGGGAGACCCAGTACTTC. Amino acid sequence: CASSVGGETQYF. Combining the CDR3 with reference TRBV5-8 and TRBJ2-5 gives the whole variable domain EAGVTQSPTHLIKTRGQQATLRCSPISGHTSVYWYQQALGLGLQFLLWYDEGEERNRGNFPPRFSGRQFPNYSSELNVNALELEDSALYLCASSVGGETQYFGPGTRLLVL.

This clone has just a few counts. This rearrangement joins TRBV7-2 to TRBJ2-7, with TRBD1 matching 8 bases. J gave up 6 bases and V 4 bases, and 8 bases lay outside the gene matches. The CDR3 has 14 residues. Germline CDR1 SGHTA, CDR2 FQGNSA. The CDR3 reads CASSWHGQGAEQYF. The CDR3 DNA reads TGTGCCAGCAGCTGGCATGGGCAGGGGGCCGAGCAGTACTTC. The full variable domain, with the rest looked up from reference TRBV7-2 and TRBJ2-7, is GAGVSQSPSNKVTEKGKDVELRCDPISGHTALYWYRQSLGQGLEFLIYFQGNSAPDKSGLPSDRFSAERTGGSVSTLTIQRTQQEDSAVYLCASSWHGQGAEQYFGPGTRLTVT.

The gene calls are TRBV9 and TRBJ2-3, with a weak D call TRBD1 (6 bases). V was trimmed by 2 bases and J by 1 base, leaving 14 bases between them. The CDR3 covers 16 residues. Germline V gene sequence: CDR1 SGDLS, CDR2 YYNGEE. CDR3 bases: TGTGCCAGCAGCGTGGGGTTGGCAGGGGGCACAGATACGCAGTATTTT. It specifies CASSVGLAGGTDTQYF. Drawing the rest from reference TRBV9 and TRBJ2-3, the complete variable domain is DSGVTQTPKHLITATGQRVTLRCSPRSGDLSVYWYQQSLDQGLQFLIQYYNGEERAKGNILERFSAQQFPDLHSELNLSSLELGDSALYFCASSVGLAGGTDTQYFGPGTRLTVL.

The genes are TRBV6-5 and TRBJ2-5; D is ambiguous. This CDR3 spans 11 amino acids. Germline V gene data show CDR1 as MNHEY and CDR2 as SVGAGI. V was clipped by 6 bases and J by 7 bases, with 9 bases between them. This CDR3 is CASSNLGTQYF. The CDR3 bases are TGTGCCAGCAGCAACCTGGGGACCCAGTACTTC.

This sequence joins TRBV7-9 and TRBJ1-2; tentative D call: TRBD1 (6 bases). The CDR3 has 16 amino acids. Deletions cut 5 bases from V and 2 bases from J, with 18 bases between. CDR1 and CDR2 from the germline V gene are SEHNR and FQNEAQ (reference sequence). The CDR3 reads CASSQIRRQENYGYTF. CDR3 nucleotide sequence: TGTGCCAGCAGCCAAATAAGAAGACAGGAGAACTATGGCTACACCTTC.

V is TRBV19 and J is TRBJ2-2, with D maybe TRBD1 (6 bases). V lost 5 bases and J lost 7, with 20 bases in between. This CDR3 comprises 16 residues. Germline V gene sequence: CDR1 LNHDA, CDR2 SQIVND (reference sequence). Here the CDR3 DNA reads TGTGCCAGTAGTCCGCAAGGACAGATTGAAGGCGGGGAGCTGTTTTTT. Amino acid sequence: CASSPQGQIEGGELFF.

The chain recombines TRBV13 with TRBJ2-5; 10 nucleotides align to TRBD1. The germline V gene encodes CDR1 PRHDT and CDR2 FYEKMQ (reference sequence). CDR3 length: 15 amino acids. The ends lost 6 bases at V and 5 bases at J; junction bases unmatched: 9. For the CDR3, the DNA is TGTGCCAGCAGTCCGAGACAGGGGGCGAGGGAGACCCAGTACTTC. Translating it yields CASSPRQGARETQYF.

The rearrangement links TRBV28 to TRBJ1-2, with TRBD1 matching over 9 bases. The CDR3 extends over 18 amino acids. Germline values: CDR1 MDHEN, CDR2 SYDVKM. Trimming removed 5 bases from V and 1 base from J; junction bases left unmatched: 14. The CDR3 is CASSPRTGVVLNNYGYTF. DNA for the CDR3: TGTGCCAGCAGTCCCCGGACAGGGGTCGTCCTAAATAACTATGGCTACACCTTC.

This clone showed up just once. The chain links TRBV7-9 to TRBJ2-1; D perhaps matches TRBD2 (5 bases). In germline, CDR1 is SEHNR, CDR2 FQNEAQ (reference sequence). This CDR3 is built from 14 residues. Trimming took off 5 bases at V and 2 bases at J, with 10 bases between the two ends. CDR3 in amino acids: CASSASGAYNEQFF. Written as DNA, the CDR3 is TGTGCCAGCAGCGCATCCGGGGCCTACAATGAGCAGTTCTTC. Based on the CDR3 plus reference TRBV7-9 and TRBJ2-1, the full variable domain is DTGVSQNPRHKITKRGQNVTFRCDPISEHNRLYWYRQTLGQGPEFLTYFQNEAQLEKSRLLSDRFSAERPKGSFSTLEIQRTEQGDSAMYLCASSASGAYNEQFFGPGTRLTVL.

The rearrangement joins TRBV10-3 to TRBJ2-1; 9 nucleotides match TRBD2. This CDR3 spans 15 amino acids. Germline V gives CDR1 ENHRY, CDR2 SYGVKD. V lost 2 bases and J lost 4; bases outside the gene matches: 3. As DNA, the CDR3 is TGTGCCATCAGTGAGGGTCTAGCGGGGTACAATGAGCAGTTCTTC. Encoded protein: CAISEGLAGYNEQFF.

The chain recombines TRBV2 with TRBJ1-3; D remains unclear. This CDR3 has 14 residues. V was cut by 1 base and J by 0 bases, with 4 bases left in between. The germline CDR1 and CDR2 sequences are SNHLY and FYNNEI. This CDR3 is CASSEVYSGNTIYF. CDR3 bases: TGTGCCAGCAGTGAAGTGTACTCTGGAAACACCATATATTTT.

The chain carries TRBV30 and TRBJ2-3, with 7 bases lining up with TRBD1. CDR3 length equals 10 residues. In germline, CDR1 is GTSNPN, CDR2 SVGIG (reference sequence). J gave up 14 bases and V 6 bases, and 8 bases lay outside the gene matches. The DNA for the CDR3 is TGTGCCTGCCGGACAGGCCGCCCGTATTTT. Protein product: CACRTGRPYF.

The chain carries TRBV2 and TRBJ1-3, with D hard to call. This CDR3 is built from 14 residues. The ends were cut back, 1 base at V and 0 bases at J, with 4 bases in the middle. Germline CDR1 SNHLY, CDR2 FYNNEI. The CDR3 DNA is TGTGCCAGCAGTGAAGGTAGCTCTGGAAACACCATATATTTT. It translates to CASSEGSSGNTIYF. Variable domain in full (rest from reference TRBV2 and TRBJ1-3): EPEVTQTPSHQVTQMGQEVILRCVPISNHLYFYWYRQILGQKVEFLVSFYNNEISEKSEIFDDQFSVERPDGSNFTLKIRSTKLEDSAMYFCASSEGSSGNTIYFGEGSWLTVV.

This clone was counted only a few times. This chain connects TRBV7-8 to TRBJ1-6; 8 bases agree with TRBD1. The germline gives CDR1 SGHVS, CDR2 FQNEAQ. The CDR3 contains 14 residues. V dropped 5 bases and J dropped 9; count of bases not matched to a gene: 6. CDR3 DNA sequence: TGTGCCAGCAGCCCCGACAGGGGAGGTTCACCCCTCCACTTT. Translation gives CASSPDRGGSPLHF.

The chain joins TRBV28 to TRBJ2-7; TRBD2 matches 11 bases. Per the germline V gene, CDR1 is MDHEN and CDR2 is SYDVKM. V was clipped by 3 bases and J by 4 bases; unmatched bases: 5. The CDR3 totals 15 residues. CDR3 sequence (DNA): TGTGCCAGCAGTTTGAGGCTAGCGGGGGGTTACGAGCAGTACTTC. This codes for CASSLRLAGGYEQYF.

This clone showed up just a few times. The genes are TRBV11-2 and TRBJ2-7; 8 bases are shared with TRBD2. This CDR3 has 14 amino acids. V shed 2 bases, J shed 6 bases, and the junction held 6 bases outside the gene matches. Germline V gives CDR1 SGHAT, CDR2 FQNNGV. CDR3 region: CASSLFSGSREQYF. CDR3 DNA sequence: TGTGCCAGCAGCTTATTCAGCGGGAGTCGCGAGCAGTACTTC.

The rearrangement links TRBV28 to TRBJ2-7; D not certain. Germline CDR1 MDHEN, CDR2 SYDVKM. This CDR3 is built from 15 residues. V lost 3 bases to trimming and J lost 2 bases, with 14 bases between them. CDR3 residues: CASSLVADTPYEQYF. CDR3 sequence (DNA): TGTGCCAGCAGTTTGGTGGCGGATACCCCCTACGAGCAGTACTTC.

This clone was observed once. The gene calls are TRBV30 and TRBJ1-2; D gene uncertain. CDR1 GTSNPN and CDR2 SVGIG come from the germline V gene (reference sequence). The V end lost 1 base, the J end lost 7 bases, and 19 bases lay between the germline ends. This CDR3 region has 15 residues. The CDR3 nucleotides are TGTGCCTGGAGTGGACCGGACGGCTTCAACCCTGGCTACACCTTC. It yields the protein CAWSGPDGFNPGYTF.

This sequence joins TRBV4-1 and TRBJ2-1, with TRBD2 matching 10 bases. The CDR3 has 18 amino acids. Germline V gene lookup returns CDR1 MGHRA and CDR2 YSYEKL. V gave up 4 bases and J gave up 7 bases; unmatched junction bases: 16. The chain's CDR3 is CASSPTQSLAGGRNEQFF. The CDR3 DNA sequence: TGCGCCAGCAGCCCGACCCAATCCTTAGCGGGGGGACGGAATGAGCAGTTCTTC.

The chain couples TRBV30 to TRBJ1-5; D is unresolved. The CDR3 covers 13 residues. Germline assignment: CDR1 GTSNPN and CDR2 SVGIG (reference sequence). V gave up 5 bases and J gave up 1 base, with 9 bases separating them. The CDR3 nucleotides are TGTGCCTGGGGAGGGAAGAGCAATCAGCCCCAGCATTTT. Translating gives CAWGGKSNQPQHF.

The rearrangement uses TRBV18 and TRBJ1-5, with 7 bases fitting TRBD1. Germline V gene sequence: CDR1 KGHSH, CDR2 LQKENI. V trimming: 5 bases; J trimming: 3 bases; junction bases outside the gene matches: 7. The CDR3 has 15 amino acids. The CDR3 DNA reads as TGTGCCAGCTCAGCCGGGACAGAGATCAATCAGCCCCAGCATTTT. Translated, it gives CASSAGTEINQPQHF.

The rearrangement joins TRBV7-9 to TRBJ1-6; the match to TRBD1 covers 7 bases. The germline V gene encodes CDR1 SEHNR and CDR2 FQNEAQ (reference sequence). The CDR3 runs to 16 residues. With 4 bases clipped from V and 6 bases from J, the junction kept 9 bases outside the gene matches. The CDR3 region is CASSSHDRVGNSPLHF. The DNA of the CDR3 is TGTGCCAGCAGCTCTCACGACAGGGTTGGTAATTCACCCCTCCACTTT.

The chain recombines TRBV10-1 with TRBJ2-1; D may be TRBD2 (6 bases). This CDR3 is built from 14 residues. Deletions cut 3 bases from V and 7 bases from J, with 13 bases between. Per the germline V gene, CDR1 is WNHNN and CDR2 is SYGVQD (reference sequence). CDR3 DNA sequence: TGCGCCAGCAGTGATCCCCTGCTAGCGAATGAGCAGTTCTTC. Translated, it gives CASSDPLLANEQFF.

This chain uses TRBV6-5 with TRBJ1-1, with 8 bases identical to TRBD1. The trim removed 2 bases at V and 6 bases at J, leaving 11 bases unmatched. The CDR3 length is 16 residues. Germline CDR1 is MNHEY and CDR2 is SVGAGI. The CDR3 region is CASSYQPQGARAEAFF. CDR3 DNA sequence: TGTGCCAGCAGTTACCAACCTCAGGGGGCGCGAGCTGAAGCTTTCTTT.

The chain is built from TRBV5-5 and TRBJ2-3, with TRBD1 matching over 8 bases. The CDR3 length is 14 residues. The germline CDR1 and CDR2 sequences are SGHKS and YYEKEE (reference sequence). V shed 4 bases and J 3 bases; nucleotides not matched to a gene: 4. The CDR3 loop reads CASSQGQATDTQYF. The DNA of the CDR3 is TGTGCCAGCAGCCAGGGACAGGCGACAGATACGCAGTATTTT. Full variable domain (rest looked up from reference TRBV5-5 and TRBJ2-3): DAGVTQSPTHLIKTRGQQVTLRCSPISGHKSVSWYQQVLGQGPQFIFQYYEKEERGRGNFPDRFSARQFPNYSSELNVNALLLGDSALYLCASSQGQATDTQYFGPGTRLTVL.